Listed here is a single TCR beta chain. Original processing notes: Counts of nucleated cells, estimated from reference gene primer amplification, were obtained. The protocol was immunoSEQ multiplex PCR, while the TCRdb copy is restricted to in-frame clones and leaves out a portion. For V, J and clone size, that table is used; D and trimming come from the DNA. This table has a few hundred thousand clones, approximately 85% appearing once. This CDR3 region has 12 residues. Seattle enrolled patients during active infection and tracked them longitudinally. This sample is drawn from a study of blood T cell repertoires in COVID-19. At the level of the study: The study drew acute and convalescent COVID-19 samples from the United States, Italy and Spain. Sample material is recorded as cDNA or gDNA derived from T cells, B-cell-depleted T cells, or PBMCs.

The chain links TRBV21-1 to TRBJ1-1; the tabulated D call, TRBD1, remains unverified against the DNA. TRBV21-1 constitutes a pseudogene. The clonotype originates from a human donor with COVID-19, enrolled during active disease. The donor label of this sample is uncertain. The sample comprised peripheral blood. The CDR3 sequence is CASTREGEEAFF. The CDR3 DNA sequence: TGTGCCAGCACCCGTGAGGGGGAAGAAGCTTTCTTT.